Following are 16 T cell receptor beta chains from one sample sequenced in a study of blood T cell repertoires in COVID-19. Assay: immunoSEQ multiplex PCR; the TCRdb copy retains only in-frame clones and omits some. The sample shows about 14,000 clones, 86% of them seen only once. Sequenced material: peripheral blood. Source of these receptors: a man aged 55 to 69 with acute or convalescent COVID-19.

The chain combines TRBV28 with TRBJ1-3; 8 bases match TRBD1. The V gene's germline CDR1 is MDHEN and CDR2 SYDVKM. V trimming: 8 bases; J trimming: 2 bases; junction bases outside the gene matches: 11. The CDR3 sequence is 16 residues long. The CDR3 DNA sequence: TGTGCCAGCGTGAGACAGGGGACCAACCCTGGAAACACCATATATTTT. Encoded protein: CASVRQGTNPGNTIYF.

The gene calls are TRBV28 and TRBJ2-2, with 9 positions matching TRBD2. The CDR3 is made up of 14 amino acids. Germline assignment: CDR1 MDHEN and CDR2 SYDVKM. Losses at the gene ends were 6 bases for V and 6 bases for J; bases not matched to a gene: 5. This CDR3 is CASRSSGISGELFF. CDR3 nucleotides: TGTGCCAGCAGGTCTAGCGGGATCTCCGGGGAGCTGTTTTTT.

This sequence joins TRBV3-1 (or the pseudogene TRBV3-2) and TRBJ2-2, with D possibly TRBD2 on 5 matching bases. V lost 4 bases and J lost 8, with 8 bases in between. CDR1 LGHDT and CDR2 YNNKEL come from the germline V gene (reference sequence). The CDR3 spans 12 residues. CDR3 residues: CASSPGIGELFF. The CDR3 DNA reads TGTGCCAGCAGCCCGGGAATTGGGGAGCTGTTTTTT.

The V and J genes are TRBV7-2 and TRBJ1-4, with 7 bases fitting TRBD1. J was trimmed by 4 bases and V by 4 bases; bases with no gene match: 6. Germline loops: CDR1 SGHTA, CDR2 FQGNSA. This CDR3 comprises 15 residues. The DNA of the CDR3 is TGTGCCAGCAGCTCCTTCCGGGACAGTAATGAAAAACTGTTTTTT. This gives the protein CASSSFRDSNEKLFF.

This rearrangement joins TRBV9 to TRBJ2-5; 12 bases line up with TRBD2. Germline lookup yields CDR1 SGDLS and CDR2 YYNGEE. After removal of 0 bases from V and 5 bases from J, the junction contained 8 bases not matched to a gene. The CDR3 has 17 amino acids. The CDR3 loop reads CASSVGLAGGKEETQYF. The CDR3 DNA follows: TGTGCCAGCAGCGTAGGCCTAGCGGGGGGGAAAGAGGAGACCCAGTACTTC.

The V and J genes are TRBV3-1 (or the pseudogene TRBV3-2) and TRBJ2-5; no clear D. There are 14 residues in the CDR3. V was pared by 1 base and J by 1 base, with 7 bases between. Germline CDR1 reads LGHDT; CDR2 reads YNNKEL (reference sequence). CDR3 amino acids: CASSQAHSQETQYF. The CDR3 DNA reads TGTGCCAGCAGCCAAGCCCACAGCCAAGAGACCCAGTACTTC.

The CDR3 protein is CASTRTAYSGANVLTF. The CDR3 DNA follows: TGTGCCAGTACCCGGACAGCTTACTCTGGGGCCAACGTCCTGACTTTC. This sequence joins TRBV19 and TRBJ2-6, with D possibly TRBD1 on 6 matching bases. The CDR3 totals 16 residues. The ends were cut back, 7 bases at V and 0 bases at J, with 13 bases in the middle. Germline CDR1 and CDR2: LNHDA and SQIVND (reference sequence).

The gene calls are TRBV18 and TRBJ2-1, with TRBD2 matching 8 bases. Germline V lookup: CDR1 KGHSH, CDR2 LQKENI. V shed 3 bases and J 10 bases; nucleotides not matched to a gene: 11. CDR3 size: 15 residues. CDR3 DNA: TGTGCCAGCTCACCGTGGACTAGCTCCGGGCTCGAGCAGTTCTTC. Its translation: CASSPWTSSGLEQFF. Supplemented by reference TRBV18 and TRBJ2-1, the full variable domain reads NAGVMQNPRHLVRRRGQEARLRCSPMKGHSHVYWYRQLPEEGLKFMVYLQKENIIDESGMPKERFSAEFPKEGPSILRIQQVVRGDSAAYFCASSPWTSSGLEQFFGPGTRLTVL.

CDR3: CAISPSTGGTDTQYF. For the CDR3, the DNA is TGTGCCATCAGCCCTTCGACAGGGGGGACAGATACGCAGTATTTT. The chain carries TRBV10-3 and TRBJ2-3, with 9 nucleotides matching TRBD1. This CDR3 region has 15 residues. J lost 3 bases, V lost 6 bases, and 7 bases had no gene match. Per germline, CDR1 ENHRY and CDR2 SYGVKD.

The chain employs TRBV19 and TRBJ2-7; 11 nucleotides agree with TRBD1. Germline CDR1 reads LNHDA; CDR2 reads SQIVND (reference sequence). V gave up 5 bases and J gave up 2 bases; unmatched junction bases: 14. This CDR3 is built from 18 residues. The CDR3 region has the DNA TGTGCCAGTAGTGCCTCGGGGCCCGGGACAGGGGGTACCTACGAGCAGTACTTC. The encoded protein is CASSASGPGTGGTYEQYF.

This chain joins TRBV30 and TRBJ1-3; D is ambiguous. V lost 4 bases and J lost 4, with 8 bases in between. There are 12 residues in the CDR3. The germline CDR1 and CDR2 sequences are GTSNPN and SVGIG (reference sequence). CDR3 DNA sequence: TGTGCCTGGACTAGCGGGGGAAACACCATATATTTT. It translates to CAWTSGGNTIYF.

The genes are TRBV12-3 or TRBV12-4 and TRBJ1-1, with TRBD1 as a possible D gene (5 bases). Trimming took 6 bases from V and 8 from J, leaving 13 bases between them. This CDR3 comprises 12 residues. The CDR3 DNA sequence: TGTGCCAGCAGCCGGGACGGACTAGAAGCTTTCTTT. Protein sequence: CASSRDGLEAFF.

The chain combines TRBV5-5 with TRBJ2-4; the D gene is possibly TRBD1 (6 bases). CDR1 and CDR2 (germline): SGHKS, YYEKEE (reference sequence). Trimming pared 1 base from V and 2 bases from J, leaving 10 bases between. This CDR3 spans 15 amino acids. CDR3 DNA: TGTGCCAGCAGCTTGCTGGACAGCTCCAAAAACATTCAGTACTTC. It codes for CASSLLDSSKNIQYF.

The chain links TRBV5-1 to TRBJ1-1, with D tentatively TRBD1 (5 bases). Trimming took 4 bases from V and 3 from J, leaving 16 bases between them. The germline V gene encodes CDR1 SGHRS and CDR2 YFSETQ. CDR3 length: 15 residues. CDR3 sequence: CASSLNRIGDTEAFF. The CDR3 nucleotides read TGCGCCAGCAGCCTGAACAGGATAGGGGACACTGAAGCTTTCTTT.

The chain joins TRBV5-5 to TRBJ1-1; D uncertain. The CDR3 totals 14 residues. The germline V and J ends were trimmed by 0 bases and 3 bases, with 9 bases remaining between them. Looked up from germline, CDR1 is SGHKS and CDR2 is YYEKEE (reference sequence). The DNA of the CDR3 is TGTGCCAGCAGCTTGGAGTATTCGGACACTGAAGCTTTCTTT. As protein: CASSLEYSDTEAFF.

V gene TRBV15 combines with J gene TRBJ1-1; D gene uncertain. The CDR3 has 13 residues. V lost 1 base and J 8 bases, leaving 11 bases between the germline ends. Per the germline V gene, CDR1 is LNHNV and CDR2 is YYDKDF (reference sequence). CDR3 in DNA: TGTGCCACCAGCAGAGGACGGGAAGGGGAAGCTTTCTTT. This encodes CATSRGREGEAFF. The entire variable domain, with the rest obtained from reference TRBV15 and TRBJ1-1, is as follows: DAMVIQNPRYQVTQFGKPVTLSCSQTLNHNVMYWYQQKSSQAPKLLFHYYDKDFNNEADTPDNFQSRRPNTSFCFLDIRSPGLGDTAMYLCATSRGREGEAFFGQGTRLTVV.